This TCR beta chain was captured in a study of T cell repertoires in cytomegalovirus infection. Trimming removed 5 bases from V and 2 bases from J, with 11 bases in between. The CDR3 extends over 13 amino acids. Germline V gene lookup returns CDR1 DFQATT and CDR2 SNEGSKA (reference sequence). MiXCR, applied by TCRdb to the reads, yields one record per CDR3 protein. The data contain about 130,000 distinct CDR3 sequences, around 32% of them singletons. Note on this clonotype: No antigen is known for it.

The sequence came from a human donor in good health (CMV status not recorded). Some clones in this sample may be carry-over from other donors' samples. Sequences were derived from CD8+ T cells from cultured PBMCs, sampled from culture after CMV antigen stimulation. The chain joins TRBV20-1 to TRBJ2-3; D may correspond to TRBD1 or TRBD2 (6 bases each). CDR3 bases: TGCAGTGCTGGGGGGCCTAACACAGATACGCAGTATTTT. Protein: CSAGGPNTDTQYF.